This T cell receptor (beta chain) was recorded in a study of low-dose radiotherapy and immunotherapy resistance in tumors. The CDR3 covers 12 residues. Trimming shortened V by 0 bases and J by 13 bases, and 9 bases separated the two germline ends. Germline-derived CDR1 and CDR2 are SGHTA and FQGNSA. A roughly 20-cycle PCR with a constant-region primer and V-primer adapter amplified TCRs. TCRdb itself ran the reads through MiXCR, one entry per CDR3 protein. The table includes some 53,000 distinct CDR3 sequences, roughly 31% detected once. This clonotype was detected ten times or more. Time point specified: after trial treatment. The sample's treatment: LDRT plus nivolumab, ipilimumab, low-dose cyclophosphamide and aspirin (RACIN trial).

The starting material was PBMCs, obtained after low-dose radiotherapy plus immunotherapy. The receptor was isolated from a male donor with rectosigmoid adenocarcinoma. This chain connects TRBV7-2 to TRBJ2-2; TRBD2 is a possible D gene (6 bases). The CDR3 reads CASSLATGRLFF. The DNA of the CDR3 is TGTGCCAGCAGCTTAGCAACCGGGAGGCTGTTTTTT.